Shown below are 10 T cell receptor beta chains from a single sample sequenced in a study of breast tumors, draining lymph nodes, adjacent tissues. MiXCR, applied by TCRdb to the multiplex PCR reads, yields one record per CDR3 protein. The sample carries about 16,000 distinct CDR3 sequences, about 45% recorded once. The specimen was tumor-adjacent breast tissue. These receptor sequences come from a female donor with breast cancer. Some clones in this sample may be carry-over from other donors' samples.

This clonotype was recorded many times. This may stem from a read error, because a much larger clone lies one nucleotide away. The CDR3 sequence is CASSFVGQGTGYTF. The CDR3 DNA reads TGTGCCAGCAGTTTCGTCGGACAGGGGACAGGCTACACCTTC. This sequence joins TRBV12-3 or TRBV12-4 and TRBJ1-2; 9 nucleotides line up with TRBD1. After removal of 3 bases from V and 8 bases from J, the junction contained 7 bases not matched to a gene. The CDR3 loop spans 14 amino acids.

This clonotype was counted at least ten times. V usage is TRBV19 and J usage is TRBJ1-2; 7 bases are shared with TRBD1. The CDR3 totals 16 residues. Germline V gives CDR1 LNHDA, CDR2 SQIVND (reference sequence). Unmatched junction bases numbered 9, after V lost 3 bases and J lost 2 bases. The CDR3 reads CASSMESQGGNYGYTF. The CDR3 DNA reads TGTGCCAGTAGTATGGAATCGCAGGGGGGGAACTATGGCTACACCTTC.

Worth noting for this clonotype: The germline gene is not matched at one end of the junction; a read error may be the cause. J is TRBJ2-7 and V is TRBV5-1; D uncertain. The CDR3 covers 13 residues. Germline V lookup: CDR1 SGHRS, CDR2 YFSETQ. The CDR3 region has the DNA TGCGCCAGCAGCTACGGACCGAAGTACGACCAGTACTTC. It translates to CASSYGPKYDQYF.

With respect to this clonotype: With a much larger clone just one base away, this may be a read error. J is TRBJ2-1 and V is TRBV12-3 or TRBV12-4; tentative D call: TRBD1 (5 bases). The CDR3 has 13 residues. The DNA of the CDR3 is TGTGCCAGCAGGTTGGGGCTCTACGATGAGCAGTTCTTC. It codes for CASRLGLYDEQFF.

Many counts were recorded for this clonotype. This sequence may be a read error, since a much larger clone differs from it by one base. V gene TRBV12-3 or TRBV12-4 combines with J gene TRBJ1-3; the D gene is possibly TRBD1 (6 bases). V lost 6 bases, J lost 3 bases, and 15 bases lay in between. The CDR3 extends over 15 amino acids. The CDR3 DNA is TGTGCCAGCAGATTCTGGGGGGCGGGTGGAAACACCATATATTTT. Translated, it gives CASRFWGAGGNTIYF.

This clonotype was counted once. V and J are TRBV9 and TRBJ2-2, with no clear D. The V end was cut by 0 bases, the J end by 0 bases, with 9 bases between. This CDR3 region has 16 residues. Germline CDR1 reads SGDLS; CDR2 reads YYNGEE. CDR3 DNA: TGTGCCAGCAGCGTAGTAGGTAACCCGAACACCGGGGAGCTGTTTTTT. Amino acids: CASSVVGNPNTGELFF.

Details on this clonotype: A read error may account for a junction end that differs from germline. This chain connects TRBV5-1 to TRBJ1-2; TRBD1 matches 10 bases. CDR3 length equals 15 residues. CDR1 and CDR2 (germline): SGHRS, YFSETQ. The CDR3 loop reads CASSLVSGTGEGYTF. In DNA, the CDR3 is TGTGCCAGCAGCTTGGTATCCGGGACAGGGGAAGGCTACACCTTC.

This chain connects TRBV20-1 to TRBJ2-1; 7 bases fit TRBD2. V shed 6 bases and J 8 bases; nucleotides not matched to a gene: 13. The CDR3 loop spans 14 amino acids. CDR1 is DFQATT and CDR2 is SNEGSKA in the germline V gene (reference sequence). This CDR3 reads CSAIRDYLRHEQFF. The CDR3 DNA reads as TGCAGTGCCATCCGGGACTATCTGCGCCATGAGCAGTTCTTC.

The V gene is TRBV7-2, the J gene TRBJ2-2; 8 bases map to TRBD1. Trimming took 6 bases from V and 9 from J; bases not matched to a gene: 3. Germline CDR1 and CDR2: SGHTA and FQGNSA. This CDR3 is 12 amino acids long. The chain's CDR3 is CASSGQGWELFF. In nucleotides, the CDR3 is TGTGCCAGCAGTGGACAGGGCTGGGAGCTGTTTTTT.

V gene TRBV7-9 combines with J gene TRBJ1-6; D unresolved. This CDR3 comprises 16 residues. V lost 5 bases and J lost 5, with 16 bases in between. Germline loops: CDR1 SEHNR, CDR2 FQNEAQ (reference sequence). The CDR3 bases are TGTGCCAGCAGCCCGCGTCGAGGCCTGAATAATTCACCCCTCCACTTT. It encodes CASSPRRGLNNSPLHF.